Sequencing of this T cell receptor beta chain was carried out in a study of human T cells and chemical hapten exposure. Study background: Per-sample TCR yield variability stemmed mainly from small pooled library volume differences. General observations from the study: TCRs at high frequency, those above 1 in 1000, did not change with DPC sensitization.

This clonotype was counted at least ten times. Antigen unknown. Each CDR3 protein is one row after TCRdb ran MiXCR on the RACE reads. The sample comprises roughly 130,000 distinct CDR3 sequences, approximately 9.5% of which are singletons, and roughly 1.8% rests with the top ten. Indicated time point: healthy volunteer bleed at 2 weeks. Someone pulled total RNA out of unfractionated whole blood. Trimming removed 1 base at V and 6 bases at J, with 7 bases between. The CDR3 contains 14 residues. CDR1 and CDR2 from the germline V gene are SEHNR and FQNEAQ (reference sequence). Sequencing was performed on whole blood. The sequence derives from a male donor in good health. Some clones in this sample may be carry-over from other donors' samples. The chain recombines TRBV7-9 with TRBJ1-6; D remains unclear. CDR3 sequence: CASSLEFSNSPLHF. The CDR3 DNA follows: TGTGCCAGCAGCTTAGAATTCTCTAATTCACCCCTCCACTTT.